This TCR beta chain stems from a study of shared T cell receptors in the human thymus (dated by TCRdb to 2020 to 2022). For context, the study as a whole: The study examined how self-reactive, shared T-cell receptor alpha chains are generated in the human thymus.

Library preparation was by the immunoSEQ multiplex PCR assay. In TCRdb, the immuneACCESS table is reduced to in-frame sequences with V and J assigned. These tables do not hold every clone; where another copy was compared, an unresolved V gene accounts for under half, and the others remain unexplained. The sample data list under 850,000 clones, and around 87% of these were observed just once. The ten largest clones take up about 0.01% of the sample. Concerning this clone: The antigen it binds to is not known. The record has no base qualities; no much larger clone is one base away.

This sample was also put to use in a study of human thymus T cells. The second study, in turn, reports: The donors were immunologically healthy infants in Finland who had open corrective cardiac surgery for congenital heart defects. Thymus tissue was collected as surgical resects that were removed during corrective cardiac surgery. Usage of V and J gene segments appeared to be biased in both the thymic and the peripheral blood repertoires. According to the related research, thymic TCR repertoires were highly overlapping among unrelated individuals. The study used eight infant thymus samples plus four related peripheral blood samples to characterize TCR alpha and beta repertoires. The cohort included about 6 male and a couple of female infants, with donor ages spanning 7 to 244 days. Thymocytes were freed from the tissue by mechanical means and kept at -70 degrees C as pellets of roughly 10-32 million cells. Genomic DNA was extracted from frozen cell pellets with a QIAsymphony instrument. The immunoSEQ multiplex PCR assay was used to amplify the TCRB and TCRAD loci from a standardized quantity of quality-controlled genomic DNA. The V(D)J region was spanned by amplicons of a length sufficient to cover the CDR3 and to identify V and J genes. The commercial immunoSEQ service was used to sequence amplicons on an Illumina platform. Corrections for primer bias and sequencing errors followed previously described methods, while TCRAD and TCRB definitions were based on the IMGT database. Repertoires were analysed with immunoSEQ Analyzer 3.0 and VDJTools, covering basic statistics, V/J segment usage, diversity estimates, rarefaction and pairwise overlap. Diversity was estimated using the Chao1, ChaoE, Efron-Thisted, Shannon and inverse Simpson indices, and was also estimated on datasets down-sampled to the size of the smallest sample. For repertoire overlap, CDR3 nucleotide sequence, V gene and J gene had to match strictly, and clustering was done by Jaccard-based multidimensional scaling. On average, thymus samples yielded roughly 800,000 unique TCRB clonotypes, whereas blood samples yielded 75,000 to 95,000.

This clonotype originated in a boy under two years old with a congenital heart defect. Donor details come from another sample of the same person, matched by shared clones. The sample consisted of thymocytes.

The CDR3 here reads CASRGTGGTEAFF. The sequenced DNA: TGTGCCAGCAGGGGGACAGGGGGCACTGAAGCTTTCTTT. Recombination connected TRBV27 to TRBJ1-1, with 11 bases matching TRBD1. The CDR3 spans 13 residues, from the cysteine through the phenylalanine. The sequence is cut down to CDR3 DNA, 39 bases in frame from base 1. The germline V and J ends show losses of 6 bases and 4 bases respectively, and no gene match explains 1 base of the junction. Via the germline V gene (reference sequence), CDR1 is MNHEY and CDR2 SMNVEV.